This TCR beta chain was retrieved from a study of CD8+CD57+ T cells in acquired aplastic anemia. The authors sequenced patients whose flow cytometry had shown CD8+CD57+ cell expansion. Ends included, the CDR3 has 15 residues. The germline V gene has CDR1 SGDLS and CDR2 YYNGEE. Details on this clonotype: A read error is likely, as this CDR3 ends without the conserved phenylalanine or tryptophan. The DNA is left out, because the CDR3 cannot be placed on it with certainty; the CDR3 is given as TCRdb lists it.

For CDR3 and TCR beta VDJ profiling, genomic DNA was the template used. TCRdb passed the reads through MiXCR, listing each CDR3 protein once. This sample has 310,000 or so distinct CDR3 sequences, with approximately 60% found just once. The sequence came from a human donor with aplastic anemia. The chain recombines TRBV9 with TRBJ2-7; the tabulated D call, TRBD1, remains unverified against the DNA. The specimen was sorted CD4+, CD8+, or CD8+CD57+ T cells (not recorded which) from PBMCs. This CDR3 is CASSLGGTGTPTSST.